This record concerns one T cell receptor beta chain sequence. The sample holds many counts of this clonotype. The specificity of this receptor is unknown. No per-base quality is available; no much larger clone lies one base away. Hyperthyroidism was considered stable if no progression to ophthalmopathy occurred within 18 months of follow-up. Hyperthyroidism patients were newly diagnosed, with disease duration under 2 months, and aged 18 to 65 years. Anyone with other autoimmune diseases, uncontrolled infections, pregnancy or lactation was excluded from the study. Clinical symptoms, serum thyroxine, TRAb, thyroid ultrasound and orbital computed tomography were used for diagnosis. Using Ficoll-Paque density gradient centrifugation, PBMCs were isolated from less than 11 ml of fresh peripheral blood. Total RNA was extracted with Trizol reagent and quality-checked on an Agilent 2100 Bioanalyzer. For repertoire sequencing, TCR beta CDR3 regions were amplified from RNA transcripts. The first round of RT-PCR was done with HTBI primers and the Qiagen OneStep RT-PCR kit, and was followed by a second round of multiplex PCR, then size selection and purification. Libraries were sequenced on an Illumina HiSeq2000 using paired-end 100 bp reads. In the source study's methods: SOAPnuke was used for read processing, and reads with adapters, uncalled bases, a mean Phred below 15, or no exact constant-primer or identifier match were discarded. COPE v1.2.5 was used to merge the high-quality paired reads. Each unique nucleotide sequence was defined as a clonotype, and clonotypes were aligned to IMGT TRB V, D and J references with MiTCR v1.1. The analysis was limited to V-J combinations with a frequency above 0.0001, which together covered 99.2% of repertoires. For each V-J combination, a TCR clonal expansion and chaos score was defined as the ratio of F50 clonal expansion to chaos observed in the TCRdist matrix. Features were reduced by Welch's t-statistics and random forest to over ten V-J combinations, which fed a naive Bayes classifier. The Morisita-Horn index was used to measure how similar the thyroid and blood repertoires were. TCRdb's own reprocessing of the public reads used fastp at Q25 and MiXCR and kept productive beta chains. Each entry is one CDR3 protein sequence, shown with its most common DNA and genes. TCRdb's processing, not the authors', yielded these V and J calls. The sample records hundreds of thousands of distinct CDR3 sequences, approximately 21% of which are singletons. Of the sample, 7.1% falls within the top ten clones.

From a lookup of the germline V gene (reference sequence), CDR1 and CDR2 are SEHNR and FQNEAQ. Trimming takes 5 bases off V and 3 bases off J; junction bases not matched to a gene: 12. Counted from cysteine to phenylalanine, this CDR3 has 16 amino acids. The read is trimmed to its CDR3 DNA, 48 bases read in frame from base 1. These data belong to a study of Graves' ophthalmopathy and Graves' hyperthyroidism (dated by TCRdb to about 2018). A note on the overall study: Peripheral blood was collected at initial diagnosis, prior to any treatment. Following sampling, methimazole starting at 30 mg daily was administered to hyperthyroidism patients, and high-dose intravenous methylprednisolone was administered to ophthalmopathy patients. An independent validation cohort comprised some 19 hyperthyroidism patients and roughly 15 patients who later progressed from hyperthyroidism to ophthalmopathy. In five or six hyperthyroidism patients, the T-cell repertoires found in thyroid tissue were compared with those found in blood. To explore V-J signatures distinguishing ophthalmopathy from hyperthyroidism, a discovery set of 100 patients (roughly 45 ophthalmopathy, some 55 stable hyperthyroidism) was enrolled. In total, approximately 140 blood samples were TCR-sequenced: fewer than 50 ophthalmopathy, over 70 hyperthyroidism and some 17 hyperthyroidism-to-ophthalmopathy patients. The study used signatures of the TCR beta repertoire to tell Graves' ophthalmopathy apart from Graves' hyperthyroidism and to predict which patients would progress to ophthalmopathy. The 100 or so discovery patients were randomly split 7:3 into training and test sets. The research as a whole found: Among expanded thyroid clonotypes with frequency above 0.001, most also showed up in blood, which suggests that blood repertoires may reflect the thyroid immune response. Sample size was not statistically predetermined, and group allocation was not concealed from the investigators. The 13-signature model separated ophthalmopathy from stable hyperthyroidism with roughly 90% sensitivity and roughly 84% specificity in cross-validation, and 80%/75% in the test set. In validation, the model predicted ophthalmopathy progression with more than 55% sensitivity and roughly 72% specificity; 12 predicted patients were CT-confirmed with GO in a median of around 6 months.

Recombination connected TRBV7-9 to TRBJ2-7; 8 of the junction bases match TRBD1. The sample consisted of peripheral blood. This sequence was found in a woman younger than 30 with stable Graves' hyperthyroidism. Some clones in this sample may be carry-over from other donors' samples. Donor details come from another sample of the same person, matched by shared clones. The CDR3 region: CASSDTSGGFHYEQYF. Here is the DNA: TGTGCCAGCAGCGATACCTCAGGGGGCTTTCACTACGAGCAGTACTTC.